Listed below are T cell receptor beta chains from one sample, sequenced in a study of siplizumab effects on memory and regulatory T cells. Some clones are missing from TCRdb's copy, which holds only in-frame ones; the method was immunoSEQ multiplex PCR. The sample yields roughly 100,000 clones, roughly 91% seen once. The sample comprised CD4+ T cells sorted from blood. The receptor set was obtained from a human donor in good health. CDR3s include the opening cysteine and the closing phenylalanine or tryptophan. A D gene is named only where the DNA matches it firmly. Clone size is given for some rows only: seen once, a few or many times, or a class if the clone is expanded.

d_gene: TRBD1
j_gene: TRBJ2-3
abundance: NA
v_gene: TRBV4-1
CDR3nt: TGCGCCAGCAGCCCCGGCGACAGGGGCAACACAGATACGCAGTATTTT
CDR3aa: CASSPGDRGNTDTQYF

d_gene: TRBD2
j_gene: TRBJ2-1
abundance: NA
v_gene: TRBV7-9
CDR3nt: TGTGCCAGCAGCCCCTCCCTAGCGGGGGGGCTTGAGCAGTTCTTC
CDR3aa: CASSPSLAGGLEQFF

d_gene: NA
j_gene: TRBJ1-5
abundance: few
v_gene: TRBV6-1
CDR3nt: TGTGCCAGCAGGGCGGACAGTAGCAATCAGCCCCAGCATTTT
CDR3aa: CASRADSSNQPQHF

d_gene: NA
j_gene: TRBJ1-1
abundance: NA
v_gene: TRBV4-3
CDR3nt: TGCGCCAGCAGCCAACTTACAGGGACCACTGAAGCTTTCTTT
CDR3aa: CASSQLTGTTEAFF

d_gene: TRBD2
j_gene: TRBJ2-2
abundance: NA
v_gene: TRBV7-3
CDR3nt: TGTGCCAGCAGCAACCCGGGACTAGCGGATAACACCGGGGAGCTGTTTTTT
CDR3aa: CASSNPGLADNTGELFF

d_gene: TRBD2
j_gene: TRBJ2-7
abundance: NA
v_gene: TRBV30
CDR3nt: TGTGCCTGGAGCGACGGACTAGCCTACGAGCAGTACTTC
CDR3aa: CAWSDGLAYEQYF

d_gene: TRBD1
j_gene: TRBJ2-7
abundance: NA
v_gene: TRBV5-5
CDR3nt: TGTGCCAGCAGCATCAGCTTGGGACAGGGCGGCTCCTACGAGCAGTACTTC
CDR3aa: CASSISLGQGGSYEQYF

d_gene: NA
j_gene: TRBJ1-1
abundance: NA
v_gene: TRBV5-4
CDR3nt: TGTGCCAGCAGCCCTAAACTACAGAACACTGAAGCTTTCTTT
CDR3aa: CASSPKLQNTEAFF

d_gene: TRBD2
j_gene: TRBJ2-7
abundance: NA
v_gene: TRBV28
CDR3nt: TGTGCCAGCAGTAGCGGGAGCTCCTACGAGCAGTACTTC
CDR3aa: CASSSGSSYEQYF

d_gene: TRBD1
j_gene: TRBJ2-3
abundance: NA
v_gene: TRBV29-1
CDR3nt: TGCAGCGCTGACAGGGGTTTCGATACGCAGTATTTT
CDR3aa: CSADRGFDTQYF

d_gene: NA
j_gene: TRBJ1-2
abundance: few
v_gene: TRBV19
CDR3nt: TGTGCCAGTAGTATCCAATCGGGCAGGCCAGAGTATGGCTACACCTTC
CDR3aa: CASSIQSGRPEYGYTF

d_gene: TRBD2
j_gene: TRBJ2-1
abundance: NA
v_gene: TRBV5-4
CDR3nt: TGTGCCAGCAGCCGGGAGGCGACGAGCTCCTACAATGAGCAGTTCTTC
CDR3aa: CASSREATSSYNEQFF

d_gene: NA
j_gene: TRBJ1-4
abundance: NA
v_gene: TRBV14
CDR3nt: TGTGCCAGCAGCCAAGGGCTAGAAGGGAGGCATGAAAAACTGTTTTTT
CDR3aa: CASSQGLEGRHEKLFF

d_gene: NA
j_gene: TRBJ1-3
abundance: NA
v_gene: TRBV7-2
CDR3nt: TGTGCCAGCAGCTTAAAGTGGCAGAATGGAAACACCATATATTTT
CDR3aa: CASSLKWQNGNTIYF

d_gene: TRBD2
j_gene: TRBJ2-7
abundance: NA
v_gene: TRBV5-1
CDR3nt: TGCGCCAGCAGTCGGTGGGAGGGTGAGGAGCAGTACTTC
CDR3aa: CASSRWEGEEQYF

d_gene: TRBD1
j_gene: TRBJ1-1
abundance: few
v_gene: TRBV6-5
CDR3nt: TGTGCCACCCGACGGGACAGGGCGACGACTGAAGCTTTCTTT
CDR3aa: CATRRDRATTEAFF

d_gene: TRBD2
j_gene: TRBJ2-1
abundance: once
v_gene: TRBV7-3
CDR3nt: TGTGCCAGCAGCTTAAGGGGTCGACTAGCGGGAGGGTCCTCCTACAATGAGCAGTTCTTC
CDR3aa: CASSLRGRLAGGSSYNEQFF

d_gene: TRBD1
j_gene: TRBJ1-2
abundance: NA
v_gene: TRBV7-8
CDR3nt: TGTGCCAGCAGCTTAAGTCTGTGGGGACAGGGGAGACGTGGCTACACCTTC
CDR3aa: CASSLSLWGQGRRGYTF

d_gene: TRBD1
j_gene: TRBJ1-4
abundance: NA
v_gene: TRBV4-1
CDR3nt: TGCGCCAGCAGCCAAGGGGGCCGACAGGGTAATGAAAAACTGTTTTTT
CDR3aa: CASSQGGRQGNEKLFF

d_gene: TRBD1
j_gene: TRBJ1-4
abundance: NA
v_gene: TRBV9
CDR3nt: TGTGCCAGCAGCTTGGGACAGGATTGGGGAAAACTGTTTTTT
CDR3aa: CASSLGQDWGKLFF

d_gene: NA
j_gene: TRBJ2-1
abundance: NA
v_gene: TRBV5-1
CDR3nt: TGCGCCAGCAGCTTGGAAAGCGACAGTGAGCAGTTCTTC
CDR3aa: CASSLESDSEQFF

d_gene: TRBD2
j_gene: TRBJ2-7
abundance: NA
v_gene: TRBV5-1
CDR3nt: TGCGCCAGCAGTGGAGGGAGGGACTACGAGCAGTACTTC
CDR3aa: CASSGGRDYEQYF

d_gene: NA
j_gene: TRBJ1-2
abundance: few
v_gene: TRBV19
CDR3nt: TGTGCCAGTAGTATCGGCGTTTTCGGGGCGAGAAGATATGGCTACACCTTC
CDR3aa: CASSIGVFGARRYGYTF

d_gene: NA
j_gene: TRBJ1-6
abundance: NA
v_gene: TRBV5-1
CDR3nt: TGCGCCAGCAGCTTGGCCTCTGGGGGTTCTTCACCCCTCCACTTT
CDR3aa: CASSLASGGSSPLHF

d_gene: NA
j_gene: TRBJ1-2
abundance: NA
v_gene: TRBV29-1
CDR3nt: TGCAGCGTTGAAAGAGACAGTGCTAACTATGGCTACACCTTC
CDR3aa: CSVERDSANYGYTF

d_gene: TRBD1
j_gene: TRBJ1-3
abundance: NA
v_gene: TRBV11-2
CDR3nt: TGTGCCAGCAGACGACAGGGCTCTGGAAACACCATATATTTT
CDR3aa: CASRRQGSGNTIYF

d_gene: TRBD1
j_gene: TRBJ2-3
abundance: NA
v_gene: TRBV7-3
CDR3nt: TGTGCCAGCAGCTTAGGACAGGCTCTGGATACGCAGTATTTT
CDR3aa: CASSLGQALDTQYF

d_gene: NA
j_gene: TRBJ2-2
abundance: NA
v_gene: TRBV19
CDR3nt: TGTGCCAGTAGTGGGACGGGCCGGACCGGGGAGCTGTTTTTT
CDR3aa: CASSGTGRTGELFF

d_gene: TRBD1
j_gene: TRBJ1-4
abundance: NA
v_gene: TRBV7-9
CDR3nt: TGTGCCAGCAGCTTATGGCAGGGGGGTGAAAAACTGTTTTTT
CDR3aa: CASSLWQGGEKLFF

d_gene: NA
j_gene: TRBJ1-1
abundance: NA
v_gene: TRBV27
CDR3nt: TGTGCCAGCAGTTTGAGGGGGGAAGCTTTCTTT
CDR3aa: CASSLRGEAFF

d_gene: NA
j_gene: TRBJ2-1
abundance: NA
v_gene: TRBV5-4
CDR3nt: TGTGCCAGCAGTGACCGGGACACATCCTACAATGAGCAGTTCTTC
CDR3aa: CASSDRDTSYNEQFF

d_gene: NA
j_gene: TRBJ1-2
abundance: NA
v_gene: TRBV19
CDR3nt: TGTGCCAGTAGTATACCACCTAACTATGGCTACACCTTC
CDR3aa: CASSIPPNYGYTF

d_gene: NA
j_gene: TRBJ2-2
abundance: NA
v_gene: TRBV9
CDR3nt: TGTGCCAGCAGCATCGGGACTGTTCTCACCGGGGAGCTGTTTTTT
CDR3aa: CASSIGTVLTGELFF

d_gene: NA
j_gene: TRBJ2-7
abundance: NA
v_gene: TRBV18
CDR3nt: TGTGCCAGCTCACCACAGGCCTACGAGCAGTACTTC
CDR3aa: CASSPQAYEQYF

d_gene: NA
j_gene: TRBJ2-3
abundance: NA
v_gene: TRBV5-1
CDR3nt: TGCGCCAGCAGCTTGGAGGGGCGAAGCACAGATACGCAGTATTTT
CDR3aa: CASSLEGRSTDTQYF

d_gene: TRBD1
j_gene: TRBJ1-2
abundance: NA
v_gene: TRBV5-5
CDR3nt: TGTGCCAGCAGACAGGGGGCGGACTATGGCTACACCTTC
CDR3aa: CASRQGADYGYTF

d_gene: TRBD2
j_gene: TRBJ2-1
abundance: NA
v_gene: TRBV7-2
CDR3nt: TGTGCCAGCAGCTGGGAGACTAGCGGTCAGAATGAGCAGTTCTTC
CDR3aa: CASSWETSGQNEQFF

d_gene: TRBD2
j_gene: TRBJ2-1
abundance: NA
v_gene: TRBV11-2
CDR3nt: TGTGCCAGCAGCTTAATAGGGCTAGCGGGGGTTACCTACAATGAGCAGTTCTTC
CDR3aa: CASSLIGLAGVTYNEQFF

d_gene: TRBD1
j_gene: TRBJ2-3
abundance: NA
v_gene: TRBV6-6
CDR3nt: TGTGCCAGCAGCCATAAGGGGGCCAGCACAGATACGCAGTATTTT
CDR3aa: CASSHKGASTDTQYF

d_gene: NA
j_gene: TRBJ2-1
abundance: NA
v_gene: TRBV6-1
CDR3nt: TGTGCCAGCAGTGAAACAGACCGCTCTCTCCTTGAAAACAATGAGCAGTTCTTC
CDR3aa: CASSETDRSLLENNEQFF

d_gene: TRBD2
j_gene: TRBJ2-7
abundance: few
v_gene: TRBV19
CDR3nt: TGTGCCAGTAGCATCGGACTAGGCAGCGAGCAGTACTTC
CDR3aa: CASSIGLGSEQYF

d_gene: NA
j_gene: TRBJ2-5
abundance: NA
v_gene: TRBV6-5
CDR3nt: TGTGCCAGCAGTTGGCGGGAGACCCAGTACTTC
CDR3aa: CASSWRETQYF